One T cell receptor (beta chain) is described in this entry. Antigen specificity is unknown. This entry comes from a study of cytomegalovirus exposure and HLA in healthy donors. CDR1 and CDR2 from the germline V gene are KGHSH and LQKENI. The CDR3 has 16 residues. V was pared by 5 bases and J by 8 bases, with 12 bases of the junction left unmatched. The PCR ran on 60 Vbeta and 13 Jbeta primers. Using immunoSEQ multiplex PCR, the repertoire was profiled, and TCRdb retains in-frame clones only, with some absent. Among nearly 200,000 clones listed, 70% to 80% were seen once. General study points: Being productive about 87% or about 30% of the time was typical of most TCR beta V segments in an earlier analysis.

The V gene is TRBV18, the J gene TRBJ2-4; 10 bases agree with TRBD1. The sample taken for sequencing was PBMCs. This sequence was found in a woman aged 25 to 45 in good health and CMV-seropositive. The CDR3 coding sequence is TGTGCCAGCTCATCAAGAATAGACAGGGGGCAGGACATTCAGTACTTC. This encodes CASSSRIDRGQDIQYF.